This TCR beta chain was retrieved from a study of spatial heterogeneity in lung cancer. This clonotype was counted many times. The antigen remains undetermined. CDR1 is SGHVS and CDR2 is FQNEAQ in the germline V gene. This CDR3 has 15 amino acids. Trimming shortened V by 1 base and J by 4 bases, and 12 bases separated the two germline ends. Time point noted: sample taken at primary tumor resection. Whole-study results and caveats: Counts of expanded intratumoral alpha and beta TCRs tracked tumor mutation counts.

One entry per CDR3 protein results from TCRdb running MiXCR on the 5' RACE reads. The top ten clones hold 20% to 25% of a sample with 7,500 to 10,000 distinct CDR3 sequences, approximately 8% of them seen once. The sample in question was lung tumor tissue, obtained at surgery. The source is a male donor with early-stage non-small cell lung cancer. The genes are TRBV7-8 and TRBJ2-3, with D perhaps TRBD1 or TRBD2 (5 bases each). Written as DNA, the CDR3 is TGTGCCAGCAGCTTAGTACGAGGGACGGCAGATACGCAGTATTTT. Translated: CASSLVRGTADTQYF.